The 21 T cell receptor beta chains below come from one sample, sequenced in a study of CD8+ T cells in alopecia areata. The sorting of pooled cutaneous lymph node cells relied on CD4, CD8alpha, NKG2D, NKG2ACE and other markers. It was cDNA, reverse transcribed from extracted RNA, that served as the sequencing template. Only in-frame clones appear in the TCRdb table, and some are missing; sequencing was by immunoSEQ multiplex PCR. Recorded here are 200,000 to 300,000 clones, with no singletons, and the ten leading clones hold 0.9% to 1.5%. Sequenced input: CD4+ T cells sorted from a lymph node. Source of these receptors: a C3H/HeJ mouse with alopecia areata. MHC haplotype here: H2-k.

About this clone itself: Genes and germline come from the mouse. Sequencing ends 3 residues short of the CDR3 end; the germline J gene provides the rest. This chain joins TRBV19 and TRBJ1-6; no firm D call. TRBJ1-6 is an open reading frame whose function is uncertain. Germline values: CDR1 FNHDT, CDR2 SITEND (reference sequence). CDR3 size: 13 residues. V gave up 7 bases and J gave up 7 bases, with 12 bases separating them. Here the CDR3 reads CASGKQKNSPLYF. The sequenced part of the CDR3 DNA is TGTGCCAGCGGTAAACAGAAAAATTCGCCC.

This clone has more than one count but fewer than ten. Any gene name here is a mouse gene name. The CDR3 DNA, read in part, is TGCACCTGCAGTGCAGCAGGGTACTCC. Protein product: CTCSAAGYS. The full CDR3 sequence reads CTCSAAGYSDYTF. This sequence joins TRBV1 and TRBJ1-2; perhaps TRBD1 as D (5 bases). The read ends 4 residues shy of where the CDR3 ends; the end is completed using the germline J gene. CDR1 is NSQYPW, CDR2 LRSPGD, per germline (reference sequence). V was cut by 1 base and J by 3 bases, with 6 bases left in between. This CDR3 region has 13 residues.

This clone was picked up a small number of times. Gene names follow the mouse nomenclature. With the read ending 4 residues before the CDR3 end, the germline J gene is used to fill in that end. Different DNA sequences within this sample yield the same CDR3. The V and J genes are TRBV13-1 and TRBJ2-3; 11 bases match TRBD2. Trimming took 3 bases from V and 3 from J; bases not matched to a gene: 3. The CDR3 contains 15 residues. Germline-derived CDR1 and CDR2 are NSHNY and SYGAGN. This chain's CDR3 is CASSGDWGRAETLYF. CDR3 DNA, as far as it was read: TGTGCCAGCAGTGGGGACTGGGGGAGGGCAGAA.

This clone has more than one count but fewer than ten. Genes and germline are mouse. The read ends 4 residues before the CDR3 terminus; that terminus is restored from the germline J gene. This chain uses TRBV13-2 with TRBJ2-4, with 11 bases matching TRBD2. This CDR3 has 17 amino acids. Germline V gene sequence: CDR1 NNHNN, CDR2 SYGAGS (reference sequence). With V trimmed by 1 base and J by 0 bases, 4 bases remained unmatched. The CDR3 spells CASGDRGLGASQNTLYF. Incomplete CDR3 DNA: TGTGCCAGCGGTGATAGGGGACTGGGGGCTAGTCAAAAC.

Comments on this clone: Mouse germline and gene names are used. The CDR3 is cut off 4 residues early in the read; its end comes from the germline J gene. The same CDR3 arises from other DNA sequences in this sample as well. This chain joins TRBV1 and TRBJ2-7; 9 bases map to TRBD2. The V and J ends lost 3 bases and 1 base, in that order; junction bases with no gene match: 1. CDR1 NSQYPW and CDR2 LRSPGD come from the germline V gene (reference sequence). The CDR3 is 14 residues long. CDR3 DNA (partial): TGCACCTGCAGTGCGCTGGGGGGGTCCTAT. Translating gives CTCSALGGSY. In full, the CDR3 is CTCSALGGSYEQYF. The full variable domain, its missing parts supplied by reference TRBV1 and TRBJ2-7, is VTLLEQNPRWRLVPRGQAVNLRCILKNSQYPWMSWYQQDLQKQLQWLFTLRSPGDKEVKSLPGADYLATRVTDTELRLQVANMSQGRTLYCTCSALGGSYEQYFGPGTRLTVL.

This clone has only a few counts. Gene and germline names: mouse. The read halts 4 residues ahead of the CDR3 end, with the missing end drawn from the germline J gene. The V gene is TRBV19, the J gene TRBJ1-2; D is perhaps TRBD1 (5 bases). Deletions cut 5 bases from V and 1 base from J, with 9 bases between. The CDR3 length is 13 residues. Per the germline V gene, CDR1 is FNHDT and CDR2 is SITEND (reference sequence). CDR3 protein: CASSRQQNSDYTF. The CDR3 bases that were read are TGTGCCAGCAGCCGACAGCAAAACTCC.

This clone was picked up a small number of times. The genes and germline here are from mouse. The read halts 4 residues ahead of the CDR3 end, with the missing end drawn from the germline J gene. This chain links TRBV31 with TRBJ2-5; weak D call: TRBD1 (6 bases). The CDR3 sequence is 13 residues long. The germline V and J ends were trimmed by 1 base and 3 bases, with 8 bases remaining between them. The germline gives CDR1 GKSSPN, CDR2 SITVG. The sequenced part of the CDR3 DNA is TGTGCCTGGAGTCGGGACAAACAAGAC. It encodes CAWSRDKQD. The complete CDR3 protein is CAWSRDKQDTQYF.

In this sample, this clone turned up a few times. Gene names refer to mouse genes. From the germline J gene comes the end of the CDR3, since the read stops 4 residues before it. The chain recombines TRBV31 with TRBJ2-3; 9 bases are shared with TRBD2. CDR1 is GKSSPN, CDR2 SITVG, per germline. The CDR3 totals 15 residues. After removal of 0 bases from V and 1 base from J, the junction contained 2 bases not matched to a gene. The CDR3 is CAWSLSGGGAETLYF. The CDR3 bases that were read are TGTGCCTGGAGTCTATCTGGGGGGGGTGCAGAA.

Of note for this clone: Mouse gene names and germline throughout. The CDR3 extends 4 residues past the end of the read, so its final part is completed from the germline J gene. The sample holds other DNA sequences that translate to the same CDR3. The gene calls are TRBV19 and TRBJ2-3; 7 bases fit TRBD2. V lost 4 bases, J lost 0 bases, and 2 bases stayed unmatched. The germline CDR1 and CDR2 sequences are FNHDT and SITEND (reference sequence). This CDR3 is built from 14 residues. The covered CDR3 bases are TGTGCCAGCAGTTCACTGGGGAGTGCAGAA. Encoded protein: CASSSLGSAE. The whole CDR3 region reads CASSSLGSAETLYF.

A note on this clone: Gene names are the mouse ones. The sequenced fragment ends 4 residues before the CDR3 boundary, so the rest is inferred from the germline J gene. The gene calls are TRBV29 and TRBJ2-1; D ambiguous. Deletions cut 6 bases from V and 2 bases from J, with 8 bases between. This CDR3 region has 13 residues. Germline CDR1 MSHET, CDR2 SYDVDS. This chain's CDR3 is CASRLLHYAEQFF. Incomplete CDR3 DNA: TGTGCTAGCAGGCTGTTACACTATGCT.

A note on this clone: Mouse germline and gene names are used. From the germline J gene comes the end of the CDR3, since the read stops 4 residues before it. J is TRBJ1-2 and V is TRBV4; TRBD1 matches at 9 bases. This CDR3 comprises 14 residues. Germline V gene sequence: CDR1 LGHDT, CDR2 YNNKQL (reference sequence). The V segment lost 3 bases and the J segment 4 bases; nucleotides outside the gene matches: 3. The CDR3 here is CASSYRQGGSDYTF. CDR3 bases read: TGTGCCAGCAGCTACAGACAGGGGGGCTCC.

There are a few counts of this clone. Genes and germline come from the mouse. The DNA read from the CDR3 is TGTGCCAGCAGTGAAGGGACAGGGAACTATGCT. The encoded protein is CASSEGTGNYA. The entire CDR3 is CASSEGTGNYAEQFF. This chain joins TRBV13-3 and TRBJ2-1; TRBD1 aligns across 9 bases. The CDR3 extends 4 residues past the end of the read, so its final part is completed from the germline J gene. The length of the CDR3 is 15 residues. With 2 bases clipped from V and 1 base from J, the junction kept 1 base outside the gene matches. The germline V gene encodes CDR1 NNHDY and CDR2 SYVADS.

With regard to this clone: Mouse names are used for the genes. Sequencing ends 4 residues short of the CDR3 end; the germline J gene provides the rest. The rearrangement joins TRBV19 to TRBJ1-2; 8 bases agree with TRBD1. Looked up from germline, CDR1 is FNHDT and CDR2 is SITEND (reference sequence). The CDR3 runs 13 residues. CDR3 bases read: TGTGCCAGCAGGAGGACAGGGAGGGCC. Amino acid sequence: CASRRTGRA. The whole CDR3 is CASRRTGRADYTF.

This clone has a count of ten or more. Gene names refer to mouse genes. The read terminates 4 residues ahead of where the CDR3 ends, so the germline J gene completes it. V usage is TRBV17 and J usage is TRBJ2-2; a possible D gene is TRBD1 (6 bases). Germline-derived CDR1 and CDR2 are MNHDT and YYDKIL. CDR3 length: 15 amino acids. V lost 1 base and J 2 bases, leaving 8 bases between the germline ends. The CDR3: CASSRGQGNTGQLYF. Incomplete CDR3 DNA: TGTGCTAGCAGTAGAGGCCAGGGGAACACCGGG.

A note on this clone: Germline and genes here are mouse. The CDR3 sequence is CASSQEAGANYAEQFF. The part of the CDR3 DNA that was read is TGTGCCAGCAGCCAAGAAGCAGGGGCTAACTATGCT. The V and J genes are TRBV2 and TRBJ2-1; a weak D match, TRBD1 (6 bases). The CDR3 goes on 4 residues after the read ends, and that part is filled in from the germline J gene. The CDR3 is 16 amino acids. Trimming removed 0 bases from V and 0 bases from J, with 9 bases in between. CDR1 is LGHNA, CDR2 YSYQKL, per germline.

This clone was counted a few times. Mouse germline and gene names are used. The sample has other DNA sequences that encode this CDR3 too. The DNA read from the CDR3 is TGTGCCAGCAGCCAAGATTCCGGACAGGGGTAT. It is translated as CASSQDSGQGY. The whole CDR3 sequence reads CASSQDSGQGYEQYF. The chain carries TRBV5 and TRBJ2-7; 9 bases map to TRBD1. Read data end 4 residues before the CDR3 end; the end is taken from the germline J gene. Germline V CDR1 and CDR2: LGHNA, YNLKQL (reference sequence). The CDR3 extends over 15 amino acids.

Turning to this clone: Gene names are mouse gene names. The read falls 4 residues short of the CDR3 end, and the missing part is taken from the germline J gene. The chain couples TRBV17 to TRBJ2-4; no clear D. The CDR3 length is 12 residues. With 3 bases removed from V and 1 base from J, the gap between germline ends came to 2 bases. Germline V gene sequence: CDR1 MNHDT, CDR2 YYDKIL. CDR3 amino acids: CASSSGQNTLYF. Incomplete CDR3 DNA: TGTGCTAGCAGTAGTGGTCAAAAC.

This clone has a handful of counts. Gene names and germline match the mouse. The read is 4 residues too short to cover the CDR3 end, so that end is filled in from the germline J gene. This chain uses TRBV1 with TRBJ2-4; 11 bases match TRBD2. CDR1 is NSQYPW and CDR2 is LRSPGD in the germline V gene (reference sequence). The ends lost 4 bases at V and 0 bases at J; junction bases unmatched: 6. This CDR3 contains 17 residues. The CDR3 loop is CTCSGTGGPFSQNTLYF. CDR3 bases read: TGCACCTGCAGTGGGACTGGGGGGCCCTTCAGTCAAAAC.

Only a few counts were recorded for this clone. Mouse gene names and germline throughout. Read data end 4 residues before the CDR3 end; the end is taken from the germline J gene. The chain recombines TRBV1 with TRBJ2-1; D is unresolved. Germline CDR1 reads NSQYPW; CDR2 reads LRSPGD (reference sequence). This CDR3 region has 14 residues. Trimming left V 0 bases short and J 4 bases short, with 7 bases between. This CDR3 is CTCSAESQYAEQFF. The DNA read from the CDR3 is TGCACCTGCAGTGCAGAGTCACAGTATGCT.

Comments on this clone: Any gene name here is a mouse gene name. The read ends 4 residues early relative to the CDR3; the germline J gene fills the gap. The chain has TRBV1 and TRBJ2-5, with 7 nucleotides matching TRBD2. Germline V gene lookup returns CDR1 NSQYPW and CDR2 LRSPGD (reference sequence). The CDR3 length is 12 residues. The CDR3 spells CTCDGGRDTQYF. CDR3 DNA, as far as it was read: TGCACCTGCGATGGGGGGAGGGAC.

A few counts support this clone. Mouse gene names and germline throughout. Read sequence stops 4 residues before the CDR3 end, and the germline J gene provides the missing end. The same CDR3 also results from other DNA sequences found in this sample. V usage is TRBV13-1 and J usage is TRBJ2-7, with D maybe TRBD2 (7 bases). CDR3 size: 15 residues. CDR1 is NSHNY and CDR2 is SYGAGN in the germline V gene. The part of the CDR3 DNA that was read is TGTGCCAGCAGTGATGAGAGGGGGGGAAGGGAT. Amino acid sequence: CASSDERGGRD. The whole CDR3 reads CASSDERGGRDEQYF.